These T cell receptor beta chains were read from a single sample in a study of human T cells and chemical hapten exposure. TCRdb reanalysed the RACE reads using MiXCR and keeps one entry per CDR3 protein. The sample holds about 65,000 distinct CDR3 sequences, roughly 6.1% seen once. The material sequenced was whole blood. Every receptor here comes from a female donor in good health. Some clones in this sample may be carry-over from other donors' samples. CDR3s include the opening cysteine and the closing phenylalanine or tryptophan. Each record gives: J gene, V gene, clone size, D gene, CDR3 length, CDR3 DNA, CDR3 protein. D genes are given only for firm matches. Only some rows state a clone size, as once, few, many or a class for expanded clones.

J gene: TRBJ2-1; V gene: TRBV21-1; clone size: few; D gene: .; CDR3 length: 14; CDR3 DNA: TGTGCCAGCAGCAAAGAGGAGACGCAGAATGAGCAGTTCTTC; CDR3 protein: CASSKEETQNEQFF
J gene: TRBJ2-1; V gene: TRBV30; clone size: many; D gene: TRBD2; CDR3 length: 14; CDR3 DNA: TGTGCCTGGAGTGTAGGGACTAGCGCCAATGAGCAGTTCTTC; CDR3 protein: CAWSVGTSANEQFF
J gene: TRBJ1-4; V gene: TRBV6-5; clone size: few; D gene: TRBD1; CDR3 length: 13; CDR3 DNA: TGTGCCAGCAGCCCGACGGACAGGGAGGAACTGTTTTTT; CDR3 protein: CASSPTDREELFF
J gene: TRBJ1-2; V gene: TRBV6-5; clone size: .; D gene: TRBD1; CDR3 length: 14; CDR3 DNA: TGTGCCAGCAGTTACTCAACAGGGGGCTCTGGCTACACCTTC; CDR3 protein: CASSYSTGGSGYTF
J gene: TRBJ1-4; V gene: TRBV7-2; clone size: many; D gene: .; CDR3 length: 16; CDR3 DNA: TGTGCCAGCAGCTCGACCCGGTCCTCAACTAATGAAAAACTGTTTTTT; CDR3 protein: CASSSTRSSTNEKLFF
J gene: TRBJ2-2; V gene: TRBV28; clone size: many; D gene: .; CDR3 length: 17; CDR3 DNA: TGTGCCAGCAGCCTGAGCCTGTCGTCCGTGGGCACCGGGGAGCTGTTTTTT; CDR3 protein: CASSLSLSSVGTGELFF
J gene: TRBJ2-3; V gene: TRBV7-2; clone size: .; D gene: .; CDR3 length: 13; CDR3 DNA: TGTGCCAGCAGCTTAGTGGGGGTTCCCACGCAGTATTTT; CDR3 protein: CASSLVGVPTQYF
J gene: TRBJ1-5; V gene: TRBV7-8; clone size: many; D gene: .; CDR3 length: 16; CDR3 DNA: TGTGCCAGCAGCCTTCGCGCGGGGGATAGCAATCAGCCCCAGCATTTT; CDR3 protein: CASSLRAGDSNQPQHF
J gene: TRBJ1-2; V gene: TRBV12-3/TRBV12-4; clone size: many; D gene: .; CDR3 length: 14; CDR3 DNA: TGTGCCAGCCGTGGGGCAGGGTATGAGAATGGCTACACCTTC; CDR3 protein: CASRGAGYENGYTF
J gene: TRBJ2-2; V gene: TRBV2; clone size: few; D gene: .; CDR3 length: 14; CDR3 DNA: TGTGCCAGCACCCGGGACAAGATCACCGGGGAGCTGTTTTTT; CDR3 protein: CASTRDKITGELFF
J gene: TRBJ2-5; V gene: TRBV10-3; clone size: many; D gene: .; CDR3 length: 14; CDR3 DNA: TGTGCCATCAGTGAGTCAGGGGAGCAAGAGACCCAGTACTTC; CDR3 protein: CAISESGEQETQYF
J gene: TRBJ1-6; V gene: TRBV12-3/TRBV12-4; clone size: many; D gene: .; CDR3 length: 16; CDR3 DNA: TGTGCCAGCAGCCCCTCCTTTGGGGCGGTGAATTCACCCCTCCACTTT; CDR3 protein: CASSPSFGAVNSPLHF
J gene: TRBJ2-3; V gene: TRBV20-1; clone size: many; D gene: .; CDR3 length: 15; CDR3 DNA: TGCAGTGCAGCAGGGGCGGCTTTTGGGACAGATACGCAGTATTTT; CDR3 protein: CSAAGAAFGTDTQYF
J gene: TRBJ2-1; V gene: TRBV11-2; clone size: many; D gene: .; CDR3 length: 14; CDR3 DNA: TGTGCCAGCAGCCCCGGGGGTACGTCCAATGAGCAGTTCTTC; CDR3 protein: CASSPGGTSNEQFF
J gene: TRBJ2-7; V gene: TRBV19; clone size: few; D gene: TRBD1; CDR3 length: 15; CDR3 DNA: TGTGCCAGTAGCTCCGGGACAGGGGTATTATACGAGCAGTACTTC; CDR3 protein: CASSSGTGVLYEQYF
J gene: TRBJ2-5; V gene: TRBV9; clone size: few; D gene: TRBD1; CDR3 length: 15; CDR3 DNA: TGTGCCAGCAGCGAGACGGGACAGGGCCAAGAGACCCAGTACTTC; CDR3 protein: CASSETGQGQETQYF
J gene: TRBJ1-1; V gene: TRBV18; clone size: many; D gene: .; CDR3 length: 13; CDR3 DNA: TGTGCCAGCTCACCCCCCCCTTTGCAGGAAGCTTTCTTT; CDR3 protein: CASSPPPLQEAFF
J gene: TRBJ1-5; V gene: TRBV5-1; clone size: .; D gene: .; CDR3 length: 15; CDR3 DNA: TGCGCCAGCAGCTTGGGGGACCGAAGCAATCAGCCCCAGCATTTT; CDR3 protein: CASSLGDRSNQPQHF
J gene: TRBJ2-3; V gene: TRBV20-1; clone size: few; D gene: .; CDR3 length: 13; CDR3 DNA: TGCAGTGCTACAGGGCCGAACACAGATACGCAGTATTTT; CDR3 protein: CSATGPNTDTQYF
J gene: TRBJ2-3; V gene: TRBV29-1; clone size: .; D gene: .; CDR3 length: 11; CDR3 DNA: TGCAGCGCTTACACGACAGATACGCAGTATTTT; CDR3 protein: CSAYTTDTQYF
J gene: TRBJ2-3; V gene: TRBV4-2; clone size: .; D gene: .; CDR3 length: 15; CDR3 DNA: TGTGCCAGCAGCCAAGTGTGGGCAGGGACAGATACGCAGTATTTT; CDR3 protein: CASSQVWAGTDTQYF
J gene: TRBJ2-7; V gene: TRBV20-1; clone size: .; D gene: .; CDR3 length: 11; CDR3 DNA: TGCAGTGCTACCACCCCCCGCGAGCAGTACTTC; CDR3 protein: CSATTPREQYF
J gene: TRBJ2-1; V gene: TRBV29-1; clone size: many; D gene: .; CDR3 length: 15; CDR3 DNA: TGCAGCGTTCAGGGGTGGTCAGGGATGGGAGATGAGCAGTTCTTC; CDR3 protein: CSVQGWSGMGDEQFF
J gene: TRBJ2-7; V gene: TRBV5-1; clone size: few; D gene: .; CDR3 length: 15; CDR3 DNA: TGCGCCAGCAGCTTGGAACGGCTGCCTCCTTTTGAGCAGTACTTC; CDR3 protein: CASSLERLPPFEQYF
J gene: TRBJ2-3; V gene: TRBV25-1; clone size: few; D gene: TRBD2; CDR3 length: 20; CDR3 DNA: TGTGCCAGCAGTGAACTAGTCGGCAGGGCAAGCGGGAGGCACACAGATACGCAGTATTTT; CDR3 protein: CASSELVGRASGRHTDTQYF
J gene: TRBJ1-1; V gene: TRBV28; clone size: many; D gene: .; CDR3 length: 14; CDR3 DNA: TGTGCCAGCAGTTCCCGGGTCAGGCGGACTGAAGCTTTCTTT; CDR3 protein: CASSSRVRRTEAFF
J gene: TRBJ2-7; V gene: TRBV5-1; clone size: many; D gene: .; CDR3 length: 15; CDR3 DNA: TGCGCCAGCAGCTGGTCGTCGGGGGCTTCCTACGAGCAGTACTTC; CDR3 protein: CASSWSSGASYEQYF
J gene: TRBJ2-7; V gene: TRBV12-3/TRBV12-4; clone size: .; D gene: .; CDR3 length: 12; CDR3 DNA: TGTGCCAGCAGTGCCCACAGGTACGAGCAGTACTTC; CDR3 protein: CASSAHRYEQYF
J gene: TRBJ1-1; V gene: TRBV12-3/TRBV12-4; clone size: many; D gene: .; CDR3 length: 14; CDR3 DNA: TGTGCCAGCAGTTTTGGGGGGGGCGGCACTGAAGCTTTCTTT; CDR3 protein: CASSFGGGGTEAFF
J gene: TRBJ2-1; V gene: TRBV29-1; clone size: few; D gene: .; CDR3 length: 14; CDR3 DNA: TGCAGCGCCCTTTCGGGGGAGCGGTACAATGAGCAGTTCTTC; CDR3 protein: CSALSGERYNEQFF
J gene: TRBJ2-1; V gene: TRBV7-8; clone size: many; D gene: .; CDR3 length: 15; CDR3 DNA: TGTGCCAGCAGCAAACACCGGGACATCTACAATGAGCAGTTCTTC; CDR3 protein: CASSKHRDIYNEQFF
J gene: TRBJ1-2; V gene: TRBV20-1; clone size: few; D gene: TRBD1; CDR3 length: 13; CDR3 DNA: TGCAGTGCTAGAGGCCATGACAGGGGAATCTACACCTTC; CDR3 protein: CSARGHDRGIYTF
J gene: TRBJ1-5; V gene: TRBV28; clone size: many; D gene: .; CDR3 length: 17; CDR3 DNA: TGTGCCAGCAGTTTTCAACCCCAGGGGCTTCTCAATCAGCCCCAGCATTTT; CDR3 protein: CASSFQPQGLLNQPQHF
J gene: TRBJ1-4; V gene: TRBV4-1; clone size: .; D gene: TRBD1; CDR3 length: 15; CDR3 DNA: TGCGCCAGCAGCCAAGATCAGGACAGGGAAGAAAAACTGTTTTTT; CDR3 protein: CASSQDQDREEKLFF
J gene: TRBJ1-5; V gene: TRBV7-2; clone size: many; D gene: .; CDR3 length: 15; CDR3 DNA: TGTGCCAGCAGCTTAGACGGGTTTAGAAATCAGCCCCAGCATTTT; CDR3 protein: CASSLDGFRNQPQHF
J gene: TRBJ1-1; V gene: TRBV29-1; clone size: many; D gene: .; CDR3 length: 10; CDR3 DNA: TGCAGCGTTGAGAACACTGAAGCTTTCTTT; CDR3 protein: CSVENTEAFF
J gene: TRBJ1-5; V gene: TRBV6-1; clone size: few; D gene: .; CDR3 length: 17; CDR3 DNA: TGTGCCAGCAGTTCCCCCGAGGGGGGGCTTAGCAATCAGCCCCAGCATTTT; CDR3 protein: CASSSPEGGLSNQPQHF
J gene: TRBJ2-7; V gene: TRBV28; clone size: few; D gene: .; CDR3 length: 12; CDR3 DNA: TGTGCCAGCAGTCGGAGTGGTTACGAGCAGTACTTC; CDR3 protein: CASSRSGYEQYF
J gene: TRBJ2-1; V gene: TRBV28; clone size: many; D gene: TRBD2; CDR3 length: 18; CDR3 DNA: TGTGCCAGCAGTTTCTTCTTGTCTGGCGGGAGAACCTACAATGAGCAGTTCTTC; CDR3 protein: CASSFFLSGGRTYNEQFF
J gene: TRBJ2-1; V gene: TRBV6-6; clone size: few; D gene: .; CDR3 length: 13; CDR3 DNA: TGTGCCAGCAGTAACCCGGGGTACAATGAGCAGTTCTTC; CDR3 protein: CASSNPGYNEQFF
J gene: TRBJ2-7; V gene: TRBV20-1; clone size: many; D gene: .; CDR3 length: 14; CDR3 DNA: TGCAGTGCTAGAGATTTCGGACAGTCCTACGAGCAGTACTTC; CDR3 protein: CSARDFGQSYEQYF
J gene: TRBJ1-2; V gene: TRBV9; clone size: .; D gene: .; CDR3 length: 14; CDR3 DNA: TGTGCCAGCAGCCCAACAGTCGGGGCCTCTGGCTACACCTTC; CDR3 protein: CASSPTVGASGYTF
J gene: TRBJ2-2; V gene: TRBV18; clone size: many; D gene: .; CDR3 length: 16; CDR3 DNA: TGTGCCAGCTCACCTCCAATAGCGTTCGGTACCGGGGAGCTGTTTTTT; CDR3 protein: CASSPPIAFGTGELFF
J gene: TRBJ1-1; V gene: TRBV7-2; clone size: .; D gene: .; CDR3 length: 13; CDR3 DNA: TGTGCCAGCAGCAGTCAGCCGAACACTGAAGCTTTCTTT; CDR3 protein: CASSSQPNTEAFF
J gene: TRBJ2-7; V gene: TRBV7-9; clone size: few; D gene: TRBD2; CDR3 length: 17; CDR3 DNA: TGTGCCAGCAGCTTAAACATAGGACTAGCGGGGACCTACGAGCAGTACTTC; CDR3 protein: CASSLNIGLAGTYEQYF
J gene: TRBJ2-3; V gene: TRBV6-2/TRBV6-3; clone size: .; D gene: TRBD2; CDR3 length: 14; CDR3 DNA: TGTGCCAGCCGTCTGACTAGCGGCACAGATACGCAGTATTTT; CDR3 protein: CASRLTSGTDTQYF
J gene: TRBJ1-2; V gene: TRBV5-6; clone size: .; D gene: TRBD1; CDR3 length: 16; CDR3 DNA: TGTGCCAGCAGCCCCTGGGACAGGGGGATTAACTATGGCTACACCTTC; CDR3 protein: CASSPWDRGINYGYTF
J gene: TRBJ2-7; V gene: TRBV28; clone size: many; D gene: TRBD2; CDR3 length: 16; CDR3 DNA: TGTGCCAGCAGTTTAGGGGCGGGAGGCTCTTCCTACGAGCAGTACTTC; CDR3 protein: CASSLGAGGSSYEQYF
J gene: TRBJ2-5; V gene: TRBV12-3/TRBV12-4; clone size: .; D gene: .; CDR3 length: 15; CDR3 DNA: TGTGCCAGCAGTTTTGGTCAGGCATATGAAGAGACCCAGTACTTC; CDR3 protein: CASSFGQAYEETQYF
J gene: TRBJ2-3; V gene: TRBV14; clone size: many; D gene: TRBD1; CDR3 length: 17; CDR3 DNA: TGTGCCAGCAGCCAAGTTGTGAGGACAGGGCCGACTGATACGCAGTATTTT; CDR3 protein: CASSQVVRTGPTDTQYF